This T cell receptor (beta chain) derives from a study of blood T cell repertoires in COVID-19. Study context: Acute and convalescent COVID-19 specimens originated in the United States, Italy and Spain. Sample material is recorded as cDNA or gDNA derived from T cells, B-cell-depleted T cells, or PBMCs.

CDR1 is KGHSH and CDR2 is LQKENI in the germline V gene. The CDR3 has 15 amino acids. V was shortened by 1 base and J by 0 bases, with 10 bases between the two germline ends. Concerning this clone itself: Other DNA sequences in this specimen translate into the identical CDR3.

As originally analysed: Amplified reference gene primers provided the basis for estimating nucleated cell counts. Here immunoSEQ multiplex PCR was the method, and the copy in TCRdb shows in-frame clones only, minus some. For V, J and clone size, that table is used; D and trimming come from the DNA. The profile shows tens of thousands of clones, more than 60% of them singletons. The rearrangement links TRBV18 to TRBJ2-7; maybe TRBD2 (5 bases). The sequencing input was peripheral blood. The sequence was collected from a human donor in a cohort sampled during active COVID-19. The DNA of the CDR3 is TGTGCCAGCTCACCACGGACGGGGAGCTCCTACGAGCAGTACTTC. Protein: CASSPRTGSSYEQYF.